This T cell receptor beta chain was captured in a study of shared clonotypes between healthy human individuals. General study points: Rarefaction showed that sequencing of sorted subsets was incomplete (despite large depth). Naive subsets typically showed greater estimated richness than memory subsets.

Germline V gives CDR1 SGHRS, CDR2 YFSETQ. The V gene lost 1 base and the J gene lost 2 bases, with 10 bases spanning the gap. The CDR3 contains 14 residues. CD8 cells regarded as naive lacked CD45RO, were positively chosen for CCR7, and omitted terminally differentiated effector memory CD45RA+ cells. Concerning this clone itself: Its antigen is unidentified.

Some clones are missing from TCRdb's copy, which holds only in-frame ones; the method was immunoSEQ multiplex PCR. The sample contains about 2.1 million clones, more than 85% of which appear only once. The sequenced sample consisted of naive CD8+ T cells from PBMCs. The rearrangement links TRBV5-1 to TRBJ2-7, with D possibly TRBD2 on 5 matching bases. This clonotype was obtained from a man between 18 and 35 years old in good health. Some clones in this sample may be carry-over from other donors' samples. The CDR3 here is CASSLIGGPYEQYF. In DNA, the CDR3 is TGCGCCAGCAGCTTGATTGGAGGCCCCTACGAGCAGTACTTC.